This T cell receptor beta chain was sequenced during a study of blood T cells in healthy people across ages. The germline CDR1 and CDR2 sequences are SGHRS and YFSETQ. V gave up 3 bases and J gave up 11 bases; unmatched junction bases: 16. The CDR3 totals 15 residues. PCR was performed a second time for about 7 to 11 cycles using a sample-barcoded 5' primer and a J-beta primer mix. TCRdb reprocessed the 5' RACE reads via MiXCR and lists one record per CDR3 protein. This table holds approximately 730,000 distinct CDR3 sequences, roughly two fifths found once. The rearrangement links TRBV5-1 to TRBJ2-5; 7 bases are a match to TRBD2. Input material: blood. The source is a woman in her sixties in good health. The CDR3 protein is CASSSSGVAGSEQYF. CDR3 in DNA: TGCGCCAGCAGCTCTAGCGGCGTGGCTGGTAGTGAGCAGTACTTC.